The TCR beta chain described here comes from a study of blood T cells in healthy people across ages. As for the study in general: About one barcoded beta molecule per two T cells came from capture by template switching. Study results and limitations: With age, beta diversity per million T cells declined roughly linearly, significantly by 30 to 40. A strong correlation between TCR beta diversity and naive T cell percentage was seen.

CDR1 and CDR2 from the germline V gene are DFQATT and SNEGSKA (reference sequence). After removal of 4 bases from V and 8 bases from J, the junction contained 10 bases not matched to a gene. This CDR3 is built from 13 residues. The use of a sample-barcoded 5' primer and a J-beta primer mix characterized a second PCR of about 7 to 12 cycles. Researchers report that each sample yielded at least 3 million CDR3-containing paired-end reads. TCRdb ran MiXCR on the 5' RACE reads and lists one entry per CDR3 protein. The table shows about 700,000 distinct CDR3 sequences, with about a third occurring only once. This clonotype was recorded many times. Antigen unknown.

The chain is built from TRBV20-1 and TRBJ1-2, with TRBD1 matching 7 bases. The sample taken for sequencing was blood. The origin of this receptor is an elderly woman in good health. CDR3 region: CSAIPTGWNGYTF. For the CDR3, the DNA is TGCAGTGCTATCCCGACAGGGTGGAACGGCTACACCTTC.